The sequence of this T cell receptor (beta chain) was determined in a study of T-cell reconstitution after alpha-beta-depleted transplantation in children (dated by TCRdb to 2016 to 2017). For the study in its entirety: Using TCR repertoire profiling, the study followed T-cell immune reconstitution in a quantitative way in children after TCRalphabeta/CD19-depleted allogeneic hematopoietic cell transplantation.

Library creation used PCR. The sample was run on an Illumina HiSeq 2500. TCR library preparation used molecular barcoding, with unique molecular identifiers applied to normalize quantification of the TCRbeta repertoire. TCRdb trimmed public reads at Q25 via fastp, called clones via MiXCR and kept in-frame beta chains. Rows are combined by CDR3 protein, so each entry shows the most common genes and DNA. The sample table records approximately 500,000 distinct CDR3 sequences; 27% of these occur just once. The top ten hold 30% to 45% of the sample. Looking up the germline V gene (reference sequence) yields CDR1 DFQATT and CDR2 SNEGSKA. Trimming removed 0 bases from V and 0 bases from J, leaving 11 bases between the germline ends. From its cysteine to its phenylalanine, the CDR3 spans 15 amino acids. The DNA shown is the 45-base CDR3, in frame from base 1. Summary of the overall study and its limitations: The high TCRbeta diversity at day 60 in some patients was ascribed to recipient T cells and intrathymic progenitors that had survived conditioning. The frequencies of hyperexpanded clones fell over the following months, and after one year, T-cell counts and TCRbeta diversity were mostly attributed to newly produced T cells. About two months after transplant, the apparently early recovery of alphabetaT-cell counts reportedly depended on just several hundred clones that had expanded rapidly and came from non-depleted graft cells.

The sample's treatment or condition label, decoded: allogeneic hematopoietic cell transplantation with graft depleted of TCRalphabeta T cells and CD19 B cells. TCRalphabeta/CD19-depleted allogeneic hematopoietic cell grafts were given to the transplant recipients, all of whom were children. With regard to this clonotype: The specificity of this receptor is unknown. The input lacks base qualities; no much larger clone sits a single base away.

The V and J segments used are TRBV20-1 and TRBJ1-1, with the D gene not confidently named. The origin of this receptor is a boy in the first two years of life with Wiskott-Aldrich syndrome, due to receive a stem cell transplant. Here the sequenced sample was PBMCs, taken before TCRalphabeta/CD19-depleted stem cell transplant. CDR3 region: CSAREVEILNTEAFF. The DNA sequence is as follows: TGCAGTGCTAGAGAGGTAGAGATCCTGAACACTGAAGCTTTCTTT.